Listed here is a single T cell receptor beta chain. The data belong to a study of blood T cell repertoires in COVID-19. Study overall: From T cells, B-cell-depleted T cells, or PBMCs came the material, which was cDNA or gDNA.

Data came from immunoSEQ multiplex PCR; TCRdb stores just in-frame clones and leaves some out. Of some 120,000 clones listed, 83% are singletons. The receptor comes from a man older than 75 with active or convalescent COVID-19. Sequences were obtained from peripheral blood.

In nucleotides, the CDR3 is TGTGCCTGGAACAGGGTATTTCGGGATGAAGCTTTCTTT. This codes for CAWNRVFRDEAFF. This chain links TRBV30 with TRBJ1-1, with D perhaps TRBD1 (6 bases). Germline values: CDR1 GTSNPN, CDR2 SVGIG (reference sequence). This CDR3 is 13 amino acids long. V gave up 4 bases and J gave up 7 bases, with 16 bases separating them.